Presented here are 23 T cell receptor beta chains from one specimen sequenced in a study of T cell repertoires in cytomegalovirus infection. TCRdb independently ran MiXCR on the reads; one entry per CDR3 protein. The table includes about 300,000 distinct CDR3 sequences, around 9.1% detected once. The sample was PBMCs. These receptors were obtained from a human donor in good health (CMV status not recorded). Some clones in this sample may be carry-over from other donors' samples.

This clonotype appeared a few times. The rearrangement uses TRBV3-1 and TRBJ1-1; D may be TRBD1 (5 bases). This CDR3 is 14 amino acids long. Per germline, CDR1 LGHDT and CDR2 YNNKEL (reference sequence). The V end was cut by 0 bases, the J end by 10 bases, with 15 bases between. In DNA, the CDR3 is TGTGCCAGCAGCCAAGATCTAAGGGACTACGGAGCTTTCTTT. Translating gives CASSQDLRDYGAFF.

This clonotype showed up many times. The V and J genes are TRBV7-9 and TRBJ2-7, with a weak D call TRBD1 (6 bases). Germline CDR1 SEHNR, CDR2 FQNEAQ (reference sequence). The CDR3 length is 12 residues. The ends were cut back, 6 bases at V and 4 bases at J, with 10 bases in the middle. CDR3 region: CASSFTGYEQYV. In nucleotides, the CDR3 is TGTGCCAGCAGTTTCACAGGGTACGAGCAGTACGTC.

This clonotype was seen many times. The chain combines TRBV6-2 or TRBV6-3 with TRBJ2-3; TRBD2 agrees at 10 bases. CDR3 length: 13 amino acids. With V trimmed by 7 bases and J by 6 bases, 4 bases remained unmatched. Germline lookup yields CDR1 MNHEY and CDR2 SVGEGT. DNA of the CDR3: TGTGCCAGCAAGCCTAGCGGGGGTGATACGCAGTATTTT. Translation gives CASKPSGGDTQYF.

This clonotype was detected ten times or more. This sequence joins TRBV20-1 and TRBJ2-5; 9 bases are a match to TRBD2. The germline V gene encodes CDR1 DFQATT and CDR2 SNEGSKA (reference sequence). V was clipped by 4 bases and J by 5 bases; unmatched bases: 11. The CDR3 loop spans 15 amino acids. The CDR3 spells CSANSGSGGGETQYF. CDR3 coding DNA: TGCAGTGCTAATTCGGGTAGCGGGGGTGGGGAGACCCAGTACTTC.

This clonotype turned up a few times. The rearrangement links TRBV7-3 to TRBJ2-1, with D perhaps TRBD1 (5 bases). Looked up from germline, CDR1 is SGHTA and CDR2 is FQGTGA. The V end was cut by 4 bases, the J end by 6 bases, with 10 bases between. This CDR3 is 13 amino acids long. CDR3 sequence: CASSWTIVNEQFF. As DNA, the CDR3 is TGTGCCAGCAGCTGGACAATCGTCAATGAGCAGTTCTTC.

A note on this clonotype: Possible read error: a much larger clone is one base away. This chain connects TRBV14 to TRBJ2-7, with 10 bases lining up with TRBD2. Germline V gene sequence: CDR1 SGHDN, CDR2 FVKESK. The length of the CDR3 is 15 residues. Trimming at V came to 9 bases and at J to 0 bases, leaving 8 bases not matched to a gene. The CDR3: CARSGRGISSYEQYF. In nucleotides, the CDR3 is TGTGCCAGAAGCGGGAGGGGGATTAGCTCCTACGAGCAGTACTTC. The full variable domain, in which reference TRBV14 and TRBJ2-7 provide the parts outside the CDR3, is EAGVTQFPSHSVIEKGQTVTLRCDPISGHDNLYWYRRVMGKEIKFLLHFVKESKQDESGMPNNRFLAERTGGTYSTLKVQPAELEDSGVYFCARSGRGISSYEQYFGPGTRLTVT.

This clonotype was counted ten times or more. The chain links TRBV7-8 to TRBJ2-7; D could derive from TRBD1 or TRBD2 (5 bases each). This CDR3 region has 15 residues. The germline gives CDR1 SGHVS, CDR2 FQNEAQ. V lost 2 bases, J lost 7 bases, and 18 bases lay in between. In DNA form, the CDR3 reads TGTGCCAGCAGCTTACGATCGGGGCACCCTAAAGAGCAGTACGTC. Translated, it gives CASSLRSGHPKEQYV.

This clonotype was recorded at least ten times. The rearrangement links TRBV6-6 to TRBJ2-1; possibly TRBD1 or TRBD2 for D (5 bases each). CDR3 size: 15 residues. V lost 2 bases and J lost 2, with 10 bases in between. Germline assignment: CDR1 MNHNY and CDR2 SVGAGI (reference sequence). This CDR3 reads CASSYGDPTYNEQFF. The CDR3 DNA sequence: TGTGCCAGCAGTTACGGGGACCCAACCTACAATGAGCAGTTCTTC.

On this clonotype itself: A much larger clone lies one base from this, so it may be a read error. This chain links TRBV20-1 with TRBJ1-1; 9 bases map to TRBD1. The CDR3 length is 15 residues. The V segment lost 4 bases and the J segment 3 bases; nucleotides outside the gene matches: 9. Per germline, CDR1 DFQATT and CDR2 SNEGSKA (reference sequence). The CDR3 bases are TGCAGTGCTAAAGTCCCCAGACAGGGGGACACTGAAGCTTTCTTT. Translating gives CSAKVPRQGDTEAFF.

V is TRBV7-9 and J is TRBJ1-5; 9 nucleotides align to TRBD1. CDR3 length equals 15 residues. The V gene's germline CDR1 is SEHNR and CDR2 FQNEAQ (reference sequence). The V segment lost 4 bases and the J segment 3 bases; nucleotides outside the gene matches: 4. CDR3 sequence: CASSSGQGFNQPQHF. The CDR3 nucleotides are TGTGCCAGCAGCTCCGGACAGGGGTTCAATCAGCCCCAGCATTTT.

The CDR3 region is CASSPWGGNTGELFF. The DNA for the CDR3 is TGTGCCAGCAGCCCCTGGGGGGGAAACACCGGGGAGCTGTTTTTT. This sequence joins TRBV3-1 and TRBJ2-2, with 7 bases fitting TRBD2. CDR3 length equals 15 residues. Germline CDR1 reads LGHDT; CDR2 reads YNNKEL (reference sequence). With V trimmed by 4 bases and J by 2 bases, 4 bases remained unmatched.

In this sample, this clonotype turned up a few times. The chain combines TRBV20-1 with TRBJ1-2, with a tentative D call TRBD1 (5 bases). This CDR3 has 11 amino acids. The germline V gene encodes CDR1 DFQATT and CDR2 SNEGSKA (reference sequence). Trimming stripped 1 base from V and 7 bases from J, with 7 bases between. CDR3 sequence reads: CSARVGVGYTF. CDR3 DNA: TGCAGTGCTAGAGTGGGGGTTGGCTACACCTTC.

Concerning this clonotype: At one boundary the junction diverges from the germline segment, which might be a read error. The chain is built from TRBV6-8 and TRBJ1-2, with a tentative D call TRBD1 (5 bases). Per germline, CDR1 MNHGY and CDR2 SAAAGT. The CDR3 is made up of 14 amino acids. CDR3 sequence reads: CARSYSSGATGYTF. CDR3 in DNA: TGTGCCAGAAGTTACTCCTCCGGGGCGACGGGCTACACCTTC.

This clonotype was observed at least ten times. The V call is TRBV7-2, the J call TRBJ1-1; 10 bases agree with TRBD1. The length of the CDR3 is 18 residues. V shed 5 bases and J 3 bases; nucleotides not matched to a gene: 15. Germline V gives CDR1 SGHTA, CDR2 FQGNSA. The CDR3 region has the DNA TGTGCCAGCAGCCGAGCCAGGGGACAGGGGAAGGGGTACACTGAAGCTTTCTTT. Translated, it gives CASSRARGQGKGYTEAFF. Full variable domain (rest looked up from reference TRBV7-2 and TRBJ1-1): GAGVSQSPSNKVTEKGKDVELRCDPISGHTALYWYRQSLGQGLEFLIYFQGNSAPDKSGLPSDRFSAERTGGSVSTLTIQRTQQEDSAVYLCASSRARGQGKGYTEAFFGQGTRLTVV.

The genes are TRBV3-1 and TRBJ1-5; D remains ambiguous. The CDR3 is 15 amino acids. The germline CDR1 and CDR2 sequences are LGHDT and YNNKEL (reference sequence). V was shortened by 5 bases and J by 2 bases, with 13 bases between the two germline ends. CDR3 DNA sequence: TGTGCCAGCAGCACAGCTCAAACGGGCAATCAGCCCCAGCATTTT. It specifies CASSTAQTGNQPQHF.

This clonotype was observed many times. This sequence joins TRBV7-2 and TRBJ2-3, with a tentative D call TRBD2 (6 bases). The V gene's germline CDR1 is SGHTA and CDR2 FQGNSA. The ends were cut back, 2 bases at V and 1 base at J, with 16 bases in the middle. This CDR3 region has 17 residues. The DNA of the CDR3 is TGTGCCAGCAGCTTAAATTCGTGGCAGCGGGGCACAGATACGCAGTATTTT. Its translation is CASSLNSWQRGTDTQYF.

This clonotype was seen at least ten times. This chain links TRBV7-2 with TRBJ2-5; D is ambiguous. CDR3 length equals 14 residues. V was pared by 4 bases and J by 3 bases, with 12 bases between. The V gene's germline CDR1 is SGHTA and CDR2 FQGNSA. CDR3 sequence: CASSSSRVEETQYF. DNA for the CDR3: TGTGCCAGCAGCTCTTCCCGGGTGGAAGAGACCCAGTACTTC.

This clonotype was counted at least ten times. The chain joins TRBV6-6 to TRBJ2-3; D remains ambiguous. The CDR3 contains 14 residues. V gave up 2 bases and J gave up 0 bases, with 6 bases separating them. Looked up from germline, CDR1 is MNHNY and CDR2 is SVGAGI (reference sequence). CDR3 amino acids: CASSYGKSTDTQYF. DNA of the CDR3: TGTGCCAGCAGTTACGGGAAGAGCACAGATACGCAGTATTTT.

Many counts were recorded for this clonotype. The chain has TRBV4-2 and TRBJ1-1, with 7 bases that match TRBD1. This CDR3 spans 15 amino acids. Germline values: CDR1 LGHNA, CDR2 YNFKEQ. With 2 bases clipped from V and 2 bases from J, the junction kept 5 bases outside the gene matches. The chain's CDR3 is CASSQSQGDNTEAFF. DNA for the CDR3: TGTGCCAGCAGCCAAAGCCAGGGGGACAACACTGAAGCTTTCTTT.

This clonotype was seen repeatedly, ten times or more. The rearrangement links TRBV7-9 to TRBJ1-2; D remains unclear. CDR1 and CDR2 from the germline V gene are SEHNR and FQNEAQ (reference sequence). This CDR3 has 13 residues. The germline V and J ends were trimmed by 5 bases and 7 bases, with 14 bases remaining between them. The CDR3 DNA reads TGTGCCAGCAGCCAAGTCGGGTTAGGTGGCTACACCTTC. This encodes CASSQVGLGGYTF.

This clonotype came up many times. CDR3: CASSLRGSQETQYF. DNA for the CDR3: TGTGCCAGCAGCCTACGAGGCAGCCAAGAGACCCAGTACTTC. The genes are TRBV7-2 and TRBJ2-5, with D unresolved. CDR1 and CDR2 (germline): SGHTA, FQGNSA. V was shortened by 5 bases and J by 1 base, with 11 bases between the two germline ends. There are 14 residues in the CDR3.

This clonotype was found many times. This chain joins TRBV7-2 and TRBJ2-5, with 9 bases aligning to TRBD1. CDR1 is SGHTA, CDR2 FQGNSA, per germline. This CDR3 comprises 15 residues. The V gene end was trimmed by 5 bases and the J gene end by 2 bases; junction bases not matched to a gene: 6. CDR3 loop: CASSATGQGQETQYF. The CDR3 nucleotides read TGTGCCAGCAGCGCGACGGGACAGGGTCAAGAGACCCAGTACTTC.

This clonotype was observed at least ten times. V usage is TRBV6-1 and J usage is TRBJ2-3; TRBD2 might be the D (5 bases). The germline V gene has CDR1 MNHNS and CDR2 SASEGT. The CDR3 runs 14 residues. Trimming took off 6 bases at V and 5 bases at J, with 15 bases between the two ends. For the CDR3, the DNA is TGTGCCAGCAGACCTGAGGGCCGGGGAGATACGCAGTATTTT. This gives the protein CASRPEGRGDTQYF.